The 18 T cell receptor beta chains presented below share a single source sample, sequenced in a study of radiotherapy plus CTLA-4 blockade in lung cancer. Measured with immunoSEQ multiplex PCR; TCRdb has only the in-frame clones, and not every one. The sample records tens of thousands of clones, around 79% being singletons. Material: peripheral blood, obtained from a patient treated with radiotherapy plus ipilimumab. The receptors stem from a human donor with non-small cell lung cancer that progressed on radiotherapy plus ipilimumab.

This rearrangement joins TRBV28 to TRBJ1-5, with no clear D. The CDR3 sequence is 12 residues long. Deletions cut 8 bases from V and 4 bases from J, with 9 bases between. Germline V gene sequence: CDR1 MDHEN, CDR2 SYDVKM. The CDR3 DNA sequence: TGTGCCAGCGGGTCTGTGAATCAGCCCCAGCATTTT. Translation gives CASGSVNQPQHF.

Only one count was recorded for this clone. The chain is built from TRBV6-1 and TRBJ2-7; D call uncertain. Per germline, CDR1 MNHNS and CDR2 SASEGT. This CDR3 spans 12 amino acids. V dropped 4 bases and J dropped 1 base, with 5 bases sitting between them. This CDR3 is CASSVRSYEQYF. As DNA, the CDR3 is TGTGCCAGCAGTGTACGGTCCTACGAGCAGTACTTC.

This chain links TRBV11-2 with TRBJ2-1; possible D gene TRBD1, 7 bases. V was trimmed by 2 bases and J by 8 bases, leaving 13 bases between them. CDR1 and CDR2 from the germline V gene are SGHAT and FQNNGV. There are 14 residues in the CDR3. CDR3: CASSLPRGTDEQFF. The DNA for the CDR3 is TGTGCCAGCAGCTTACCGCGCGGGACAGATGAGCAGTTCTTC.

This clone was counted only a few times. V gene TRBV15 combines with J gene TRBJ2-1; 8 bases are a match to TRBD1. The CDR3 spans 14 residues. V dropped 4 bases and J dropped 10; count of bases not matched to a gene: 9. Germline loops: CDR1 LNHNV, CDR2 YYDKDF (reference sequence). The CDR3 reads CATSTGGGRGEQFF. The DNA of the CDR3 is TGTGCCACCAGCACAGGGGGCGGACGCGGGGAGCAGTTCTTC.

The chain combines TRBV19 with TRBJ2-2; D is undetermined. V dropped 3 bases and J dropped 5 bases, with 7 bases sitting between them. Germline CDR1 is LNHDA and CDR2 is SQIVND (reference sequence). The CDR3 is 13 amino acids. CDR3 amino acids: CASSMTGTGELFF. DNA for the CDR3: TGTGCCAGTAGTATGACCGGAACCGGGGAGCTGTTTTTT.

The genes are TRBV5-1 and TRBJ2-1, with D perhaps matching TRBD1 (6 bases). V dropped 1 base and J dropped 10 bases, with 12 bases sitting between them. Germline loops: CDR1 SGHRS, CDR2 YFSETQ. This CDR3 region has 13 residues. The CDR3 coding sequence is TGCGCCAGCAGCTTGTTGGGGGCCGGCGAGCAGTTCTTC. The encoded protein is CASSLLGAGEQFF. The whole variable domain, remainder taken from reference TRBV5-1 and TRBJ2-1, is KAGVTQTPRYLIKTRGQQVTLSCSPISGHRSVSWYQQTPGQGLQFLFEYFSETQRNKGNFPGRFSGRQFSNSRSEMNVSTLELGDSALYLCASSLLGAGEQFFGPGTRLTVL.

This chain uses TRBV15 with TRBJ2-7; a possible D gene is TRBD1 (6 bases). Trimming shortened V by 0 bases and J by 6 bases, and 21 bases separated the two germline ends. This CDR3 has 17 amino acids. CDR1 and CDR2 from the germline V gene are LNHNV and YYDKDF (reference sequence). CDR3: CATSRDRGTGWKSEQYF. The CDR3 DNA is TGTGCCACCAGCAGAGATCGGGGAACAGGGTGGAAATCCGAGCAGTACTTC.

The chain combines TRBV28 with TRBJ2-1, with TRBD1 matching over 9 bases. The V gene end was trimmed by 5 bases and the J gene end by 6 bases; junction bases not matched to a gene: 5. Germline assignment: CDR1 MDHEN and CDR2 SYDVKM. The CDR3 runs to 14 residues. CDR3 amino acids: CASSITTGGNEQFF. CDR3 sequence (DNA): TGTGCCAGCAGTATAACGACAGGGGGCAATGAGCAGTTCTTC.

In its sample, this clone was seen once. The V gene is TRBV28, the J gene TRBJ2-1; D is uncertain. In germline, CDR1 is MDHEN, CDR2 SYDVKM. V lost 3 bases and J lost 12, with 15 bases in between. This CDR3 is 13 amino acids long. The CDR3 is CASSLGNDLGQFF. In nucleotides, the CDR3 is TGTGCCAGCAGTTTGGGAAACGACCTTGGGCAGTTCTTC.

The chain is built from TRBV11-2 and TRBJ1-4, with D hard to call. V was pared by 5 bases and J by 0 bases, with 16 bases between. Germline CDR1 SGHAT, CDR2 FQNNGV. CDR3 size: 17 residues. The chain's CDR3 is CASSRLGGRTTNEKLFF. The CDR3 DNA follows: TGTGCCAGCAGCAGACTCGGCGGCAGAACAACTAATGAAAAACTGTTTTTT. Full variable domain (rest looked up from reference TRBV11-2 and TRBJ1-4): EAGVAQSPRYKIIEKRQSVAFWCNPISGHATLYWYQQILGQGPKLLIQFQNNGVVDDSQLPKDRFSAERLKGVDSTLKIQPAKLEDSAVYLCASSRLGGRTTNEKLFFGSGTQLSVL.

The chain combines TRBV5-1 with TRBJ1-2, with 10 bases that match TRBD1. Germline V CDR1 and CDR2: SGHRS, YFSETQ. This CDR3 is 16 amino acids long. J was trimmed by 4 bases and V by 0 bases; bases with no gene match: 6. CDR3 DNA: TGCGCCAGCAGCTTGGCCGGACAGGGGGGCGTCTATGGCTACACCTTC. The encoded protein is CASSLAGQGGVYGYTF.

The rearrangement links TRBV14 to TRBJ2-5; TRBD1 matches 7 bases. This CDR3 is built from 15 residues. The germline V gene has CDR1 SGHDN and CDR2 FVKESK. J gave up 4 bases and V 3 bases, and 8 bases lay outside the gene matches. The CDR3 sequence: CASSHRRTGSETQYF. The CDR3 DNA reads TGTGCCAGCAGCCACCGACGGACAGGTTCAGAGACCCAGTACTTC.

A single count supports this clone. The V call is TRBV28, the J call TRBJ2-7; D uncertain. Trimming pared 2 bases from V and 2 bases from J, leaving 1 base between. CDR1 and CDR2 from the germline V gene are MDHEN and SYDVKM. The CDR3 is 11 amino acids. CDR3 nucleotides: TGTGCCAGCAGTTTACCCTACGAGCAGTACTTC. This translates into CASSLPYEQYF.

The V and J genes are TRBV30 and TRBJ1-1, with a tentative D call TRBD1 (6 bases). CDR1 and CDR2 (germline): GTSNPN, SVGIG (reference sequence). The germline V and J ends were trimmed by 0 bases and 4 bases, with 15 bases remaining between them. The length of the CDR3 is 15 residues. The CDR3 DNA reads TGTGCCTGGAGTGTACTAGGCAGGGGAGCCACTGAAGCTTTCTTT. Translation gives CAWSVLGRGATEAFF.

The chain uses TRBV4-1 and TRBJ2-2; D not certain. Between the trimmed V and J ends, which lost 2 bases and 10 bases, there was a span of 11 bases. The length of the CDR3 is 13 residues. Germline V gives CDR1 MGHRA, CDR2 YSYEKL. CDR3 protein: CASSQFVGLELFF. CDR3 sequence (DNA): TGCGCCAGCAGCCAATTTGTTGGTTTGGAGCTGTTTTTT.

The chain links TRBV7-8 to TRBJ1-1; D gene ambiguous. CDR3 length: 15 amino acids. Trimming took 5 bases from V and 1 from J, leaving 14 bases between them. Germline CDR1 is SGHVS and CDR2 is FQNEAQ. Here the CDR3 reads CASSPPIQENTEAFF. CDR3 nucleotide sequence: TGTGCCAGCAGCCCCCCTATACAAGAGAACACTGAAGCTTTCTTT.

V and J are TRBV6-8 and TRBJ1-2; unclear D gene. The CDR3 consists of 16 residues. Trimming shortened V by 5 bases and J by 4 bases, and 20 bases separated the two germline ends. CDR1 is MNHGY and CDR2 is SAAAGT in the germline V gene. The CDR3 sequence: CASSEPGRSRTYGYTF. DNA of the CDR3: TGTGCCAGCAGTGAGCCCGGACGCTCTAGAACCTATGGCTACACCTTC.

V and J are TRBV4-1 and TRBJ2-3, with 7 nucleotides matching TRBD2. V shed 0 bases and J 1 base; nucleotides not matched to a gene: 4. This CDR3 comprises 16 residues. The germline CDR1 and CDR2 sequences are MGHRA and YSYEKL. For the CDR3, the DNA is TGCGCCAGCAGCCAAGATCTGGGGGGGGGCACAGATACGCAGTATTTT. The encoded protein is CASSQDLGGGTDTQYF.